This TCR beta chain comes out of a study of shared clonotypes between healthy human individuals. Looking at the study overall: Each donor contributed plates that comprised three CD4 naive, three CD4 memory, two CD8 naive and one CD8 memory. Study-wide results and caveats: Among non-shared clonotypes, generation probabilities were lower than among those shared by all four donors.

CDR3 length equals 17 residues. The V segment lost 3 bases and the J segment 3 bases; nucleotides outside the gene matches: 12. Germline CDR1 is SGHRS and CDR2 is YFSETQ. A remark on this clone: Its antigen is unidentified.

Using immunoSEQ multiplex PCR, the repertoire was profiled, and TCRdb retains in-frame clones only, with some absent. The top ten hold more than 1.5% of the sample, which has about 2.1 million clones, approximately 94% seen once. As defined, naive CD8 cells were CD45RO-negative and positively selected for CCR7, with terminally differentiated effector memory CD45RA+ cells excluded. Material: naive CD8+ T cells from PBMCs. This TCR came from a man between 18 and 29 years old in good health. Some clones in this sample may be carry-over from other donors' samples. J is TRBJ2-7 and V is TRBV5-1, with 10 bases fitting TRBD1. The CDR3 DNA is TGCGCCAGCAGCTGGAGGGCCCGGACAGGGGGAGGCTACGAGCAGTACTTC. This translates into CASSWRARTGGGYEQYF.